These 20 T cell receptor beta chains share one sample of origin, sequenced in a study of T-cell reconstitution after alpha-beta-depleted transplantation in children (dated by TCRdb to 2016 to 2017). The library relied on PCR. The data were produced on an Illumina HiSeq 2500. Molecular barcoding was employed in the preparation of TCR libraries, with unique molecular identifiers being used to normalize TCRbeta repertoire quantification. TCRdb trimmed public reads at Q25 via fastp, called clones via MiXCR and kept in-frame beta chains. CDR3 protein sequences are deduplicated, and each keeps its most common genes and DNA. This sample is represented by fewer than 700,000 distinct CDR3 sequences; about 23% of them were singletons. The ten largest account for approximately 14% of the sample. What this sample's treatment or condition label stands for: allogeneic hematopoietic cell transplantation with graft depleted of TCRalphabeta T cells and CD19 B cells.

The source material was PBMCs, mostly from graft donor cells, sampled 360 days after TCRalphabeta/CD19-depleted stem cell transplant. All receptors derive from a boy younger than two who had a stem cell transplant for acute myeloid leukemia, so the T cells may come from the graft donor.

This clonotype was found a few times. V is TRBV20-1 and J is TRBJ2-7; 7 bases fit TRBD1. This CDR3 spans 20 amino acids. The trim removed 0 bases at V and 2 bases at J, leaving 22 bases unmatched. Germline loops: CDR1 DFQATT, CDR2 SNEGSKA (reference sequence). The CDR3 DNA is TGCAGTGCTAGAGATCTAGCACCGGGACAGTCTTCCATGCCTGCCTACGAGCAGTACTTC. Its protein product is CSARDLAPGQSSMPAYEQYF.

This chain connects TRBV6-1 to TRBJ2-2; TRBD1 aligns across 8 bases. Looked up from germline, CDR1 is MNHNS and CDR2 is SASEGT. The V gene end was trimmed by 7 bases and the J gene end by 4 bases; junction bases not matched to a gene: 11. The CDR3 runs to 16 residues. The CDR3 loop reads CASTLLGTGVTGELFF. Written as DNA, the CDR3 is TGTGCCAGCACACTGCTGGGGACAGGAGTCACCGGGGAGCTGTTTTTT.

This clonotype was detected ten times or more. The chain employs TRBV7-2 and TRBJ2-1; 10 bases fit TRBD2. The germline gives CDR1 SGHTA, CDR2 FQGNSA. This CDR3 has 15 residues. V dropped 2 bases and J dropped 7; count of bases not matched to a gene: 5. The CDR3 reads CASSLWASGGNEQFF. The CDR3 nucleotides read TGTGCCAGCAGCTTATGGGCTAGCGGGGGTAATGAGCAGTTCTTC. The whole variable domain, remainder taken from reference TRBV7-2 and TRBJ2-1, is GAGVSQSPSNKVTEKGKDVELRCDPISGHTALYWYRQSLGQGLEFLIYFQGNSAPDKSGLPSDRFSAERTGGSVSTLTIQRTQQEDSAVYLCASSLWASGGNEQFFGPGTRLTVL.

V is TRBV6-6 and J is TRBJ1-1, with TRBD1 as a possible D gene (5 bases). Trimming pared 5 bases from V and 3 bases from J, leaving 10 bases between. The germline gives CDR1 MNHNY, CDR2 SVGAGI (reference sequence). CDR3 length: 13 residues. The CDR3 is CASSTPQDTEAFF. The DNA for the CDR3 is TGTGCCAGCAGTACTCCACAGGACACTGAAGCTTTCTTT.

This clonotype was observed a handful of times. The chain employs TRBV20-1 and TRBJ2-1, with D possibly TRBD1 on 5 matching bases. Germline loops: CDR1 DFQATT, CDR2 SNEGSKA (reference sequence). V dropped 5 bases and J dropped 2 bases, with 16 bases sitting between them. The CDR3 runs 15 residues. CDR3 amino acids: CSAGASSVPYNEQFF. The CDR3, as DNA: TGCAGTGCTGGGGCTTCCAGCGTGCCCTACAATGAGCAGTTCTTC.

The genes are TRBV24-1 and TRBJ2-2; 15 nucleotides match TRBD2. The CDR3 spans 17 residues. CDR1 is KGHDR and CDR2 is SFDVKD in the germline V gene. V shed 3 bases, J shed 7 bases, and the junction held 5 bases outside the gene matches. The CDR3 region is CATSDVGLAGGDGELFF. Written as DNA, the CDR3 is TGTGCCACCAGTGATGTTGGACTAGCGGGGGGGGACGGGGAGCTGTTTTTT.

This clonotype showed up just a few times. This chain connects TRBV20-1 to TRBJ1-2, with unresolved D. The germline V gene has CDR1 DFQATT and CDR2 SNEGSKA (reference sequence). The CDR3 loop spans 13 amino acids. V dropped 3 bases and J dropped 0 bases, with 8 bases sitting between them. CDR3 DNA: TGCAGTGCTAGCGGCACGACTAACTATGGCTACACCTTC. Protein: CSASGTTNYGYTF.

A word on this clonotype: An end of the junction does not agree with germline; a read error may underlie this. This chain uses TRBV6-1 with TRBJ1-2, with 10 bases matching TRBD1. Germline CDR1 is MNHNS and CDR2 is SASEGT. The CDR3 is 17 amino acids. The CDR3 region is CASRQGAGRGTKYGYTF. CDR3 in DNA: TGTGCCAGTAGACAGGGGGCGGGAAGAGGAACTAAGTATGGCTACACCTTC.

At least ten counts were recorded for this clonotype. The chain uses TRBV28 and TRBJ2-3, with D perhaps matching TRBD2 (7 bases). V lost 2 bases and J 2 bases, leaving 14 bases between the germline ends. Germline V gene sequence: CDR1 MDHEN, CDR2 SYDVKM. The CDR3 length is 16 residues. The CDR3 reads CASSLGRGPPTDTQYF. CDR3 bases: TGTGCCAGCAGTTTAGGGCGGGGGCCCCCCACAGATACGCAGTATTTT.

This clonotype showed up just a few times. The gene calls are TRBV12-3 or TRBV12-4 and TRBJ1-2; no firm D call. Trimming shortened V by 2 bases and J by 7 bases, and 11 bases separated the two germline ends. The CDR3 is made up of 13 amino acids. CDR3 in DNA: TGTGCCAGCAGTTTAACGAACGGTCTTGGCTACACCTTC. This codes for CASSLTNGLGYTF.

This clonotype was observed a few times. The gene calls are TRBV20-1 and TRBJ2-3; D not certain. The germline V gene encodes CDR1 DFQATT and CDR2 SNEGSKA (reference sequence). V was clipped by 3 bases and J by 1 base, with 11 bases between them. This CDR3 contains 14 residues. The CDR3 is CSASRRSRTDTQYF. In nucleotides, the CDR3 is TGCAGTGCTAGTCGCAGGTCCCGCACAGATACGCAGTATTTT.

This chain uses TRBV5-5 with TRBJ2-5, with TRBD1 as a possible D gene (6 bases). Germline V gives CDR1 SGHKS, CDR2 YYEKEE (reference sequence). V was trimmed by 6 bases and J by 5 bases, leaving 14 bases between them. The CDR3 runs 13 residues. CDR3: CASNLGARETQYF. CDR3 DNA: TGTGCCAGCAACCTGGGGGCGCGGGAGACCCAGTACTTC. The full variable domain, in which reference TRBV5-5 and TRBJ2-5 provide the parts outside the CDR3, is DAGVTQSPTHLIKTRGQQVTLRCSPISGHKSVSWYQQVLGQGPQFIFQYYEKEERGRGNFPDRFSARQFPNYSSELNVNALLLGDSALYLCASNLGARETQYFGPGTRLLVL.

This clonotype turned up a few times. The chain has TRBV28 and TRBJ2-5, with D possibly called TRBD1 or TRBD2 (5 bases each). V was trimmed by 3 bases and J by 5 bases, leaving 10 bases between them. Germline V lookup: CDR1 MDHEN, CDR2 SYDVKM. The CDR3 has 13 residues. CDR3 region: CASSLGVLETQYF. As DNA, the CDR3 is TGTGCCAGCAGTTTGGGGGTGTTGGAGACCCAGTACTTC.

V usage is TRBV7-9 and J usage is TRBJ2-7, with a weak D call TRBD2 (6 bases). The germline CDR1 and CDR2 sequences are SEHNR and FQNEAQ (reference sequence). V was pared by 3 bases and J by 2 bases, with 14 bases between. The CDR3 has 15 residues. CDR3 protein: CASSFLGGKAYEQYV. CDR3 DNA: TGTGCCAGCAGCTTCCTCGGGGGTAAGGCCTACGAGCAGTACGTC.

There are many counts of this clonotype. This chain joins TRBV12-3 or TRBV12-4 and TRBJ2-5; possible D gene TRBD1, 5 bases. CDR3 length: 14 residues. The ends were cut back, 3 bases at V and 10 bases at J, with 18 bases in the middle. The CDR3 nucleotides are TGTGCCAGCAGTTTTGCAGGGCCCCAGATGGGCCAGTACTTC. Translated, it gives CASSFAGPQMGQYF.

The chain carries TRBV28 and TRBJ2-4; 7 bases align to TRBD1. CDR3 length: 10 residues. The germline V gene has CDR1 MDHEN and CDR2 SYDVKM. The V gene end was trimmed by 4 bases and the J gene end by 14 bases; junction bases not matched to a gene: 2. As DNA, the CDR3 is TGTGCCAGCAGTTACAGGGGAAAGTACTTC. Translation: CASSYRGKYF.

Only a few counts were recorded for this clonotype. The chain recombines TRBV6-1 with TRBJ2-1; TRBD1 is a possible D gene (6 bases). Trimming shortened V by 8 bases and J by 6 bases, and 14 bases separated the two germline ends. This CDR3 has 13 amino acids. Germline CDR1 is MNHNS and CDR2 is SASEGT. CDR3 sequence: CASGRTAFNEQFF. In DNA form, the CDR3 reads TGTGCCAGCGGTCGGACAGCTTTCAATGAGCAGTTCTTC.

This clonotype was detected ten times or more. The chain recombines TRBV20-1 with TRBJ1-4, with D unclear. This CDR3 has 12 amino acids. The germline gives CDR1 DFQATT, CDR2 SNEGSKA (reference sequence). V gave up 6 bases and J gave up 6 bases, with 11 bases separating them. DNA of the CDR3: TGCAGTGCCGACGTACAAGATGAAAAACTGTTTTTT. Translated: CSADVQDEKLFF.

V gene TRBV28 combines with J gene TRBJ1-1; no reliable D call. Germline V gene lookup returns CDR1 MDHEN and CDR2 SYDVKM. Trimming removed 2 bases at V and 0 bases at J, with 7 bases between. The CDR3 covers 14 residues. CDR3 bases: TGTGCCAGCAGTTTAAGGCGCATGAACACTGAAGCTTTCTTT. It specifies CASSLRRMNTEAFF. Variable domain in full (rest from reference TRBV28 and TRBJ1-1): DVKVTQSSRYLVKRTGEKVFLECVQDMDHENMFWYRQDPGLGLRLIYFSYDVKMKEKGDIPEGYSVSREKKERFSLILESASTNQTSMYLCASSLRRMNTEAFFGQGTRLTVV.

This clonotype was seen repeatedly, ten times or more. The chain carries TRBV6-5 and TRBJ2-3; TRBD1 aligns across 10 bases. The germline gives CDR1 MNHEY, CDR2 SVGAGI. V lost 2 bases and J lost 1; bases outside the gene matches: 6. This CDR3 spans 17 amino acids. DNA for the CDR3: TGTGCCAGCAGTTACACGGGACAGGGGACGGGCACAGATACGCAGTATTTT. As protein: CASSYTGQGTGTDTQYF.